This TCR beta chain was obtained from a study of cytomegalovirus exposure and HLA in healthy donors. Study at large: Earlier findings included 100 million to 130 million unique TCR beta sequences obtained from 150 million to 200 million T cells. The study's findings and limits: When presence/absence was analysed, sequencing depth was taken to be roughly uniform across donors.

The germline gives CDR1 WSHSY, CDR2 SAAADI. Trimming took 8 bases from V and 10 from J; bases not matched to a gene: 20. CDR3 length equals 18 residues. PCR was performed using 60 Vbeta and 13 Jbeta primers. Method: immunoSEQ multiplex PCR; TCRdb's copy keeps in-frame clones and lacks some. The sample has about 89,000 clones, approximately 81% seen once; the top ten hold nearly 7.5%. This clone appeared once. As yet, its antigen is unknown. The TCR was taken from a man in his forties or fifties in good health and CMV-seropositive. The sequenced sample consisted of PBMCs. The rearrangement links TRBV10-2 to TRBJ2-1; 13 bases map to TRBD2. The chain's CDR3 is CASGTLPPGTSGIGEQFF. CDR3 coding DNA: TGCGCCAGCGGCACCCTACCGCCCGGGACTAGCGGGATTGGGGAGCAGTTCTTC.